The 18 T cell receptor beta chains below all came from one sample that was sequenced in a study of T-cell memory formation after mild COVID-19 (dated by TCRdb to the early 2020s). Library preparation used 5' RACE. Sequencing took place on an Illumina NovaSeq 6000. The public reads were reanalyzed by TCRdb: fastp trimming at Q25, MiXCR alignment, in-frame beta chains only. Every CDR3 protein is listed once, alongside the most common genes and DNA of its rows. In this sample the table shows approximately 480,000 distinct CDR3 sequences, roughly 18% of which occur a single time. The ten largest clones represent about 12% of the sample. The sequencing sample was made of PBMCs or a T cell subset sorted from them (not recorded which). All receptors derive from an adult woman who had mild COVID-19 (a few samples of this study predate the infection). The sample titles of this study are shuffled in the database, so cell type and time point are left out; the donor was told from shared clones.

V is TRBV6-5 and J is TRBJ2-1; perhaps TRBD2 as D (6 bases). Germline V lookup: CDR1 MNHEY, CDR2 SVGAGI. The CDR3 runs to 18 residues. V dropped 1 base and J dropped 0 bases, with 16 bases sitting between them. Here the CDR3 reads CASSYFLGREYSYNEQFF. In DNA form, the CDR3 reads TGTGCCAGCAGTTACTTTCTTGGACGGGAGTACTCCTACAATGAGCAGTTCTTC.

The chain has TRBV12-3 or TRBV12-4 and TRBJ1-2, with 9 positions matching TRBD1. The CDR3 has 15 amino acids. The J segment lost 4 bases and the V segment lost 6 bases, leaving 9 bases of the junction unmatched. CDR3: CASSPGQGNIYGYTF. The CDR3 nucleotides are TGTGCCAGCAGCCCCGGACAGGGGAATATCTATGGCTACACCTTC.

The chain joins TRBV12-5 to TRBJ2-1, with a weak D call TRBD1 (6 bases). V lost 6 bases and J lost 4, with 13 bases in between. CDR3 length equals 14 residues. Germline loops: CDR1 LGHNT, CDR2 FRNRAP. CDR3 DNA sequence: TGTGCTAGTGGATCGTCAGGGGCGTACAATGAGCAGTTCTTC. It specifies CASGSSGAYNEQFF.

The chain has TRBV6-5 and TRBJ2-7; D might be TRBD1 (6 bases). The V gene's germline CDR1 is MNHEY and CDR2 SVGAGI. V dropped 5 bases and J dropped 2 bases, with 13 bases sitting between them. The CDR3 extends over 14 amino acids. The CDR3 region has the DNA TGTGCCAGCAGTCCCGTTGACAGGACCTACGAGCAGTACTTC. This gives the protein CASSPVDRTYEQYF.

This rearrangement joins TRBV7-9 to TRBJ1-1, with D uncertain. The V gene lost 5 bases and the J gene lost 1 base, with 11 bases spanning the gap. CDR1 and CDR2 (germline): SEHNR, FQNEAQ (reference sequence). The CDR3 extends over 14 amino acids. CDR3 protein: CASSKPSQNTEAFF. The CDR3 nucleotides read TGTGCCAGCAGCAAACCGTCACAGAACACTGAAGCTTTCTTT.

The V gene is TRBV13, the J gene TRBJ2-7; D is possibly TRBD1 (5 bases). The CDR3 has 14 amino acids. The germline CDR1 and CDR2 sequences are PRHDT and FYEKMQ (reference sequence). V was clipped by 5 bases and J by 0 bases, with 11 bases between them. In DNA form, the CDR3 reads TGTGCCAGCAGCCATTCGACAGACTCCTACGAGCAGTACTTC. This codes for CASSHSTDSYEQYF.

The chain is built from TRBV7-9 and TRBJ2-3; 10 bases fit TRBD1. The germline gives CDR1 SEHNR, CDR2 FQNEAQ (reference sequence). This CDR3 region has 13 residues. Trimming took 1 base from V and 10 from J; bases not matched to a gene: 2. The chain's CDR3 is CASSLDGTGAQYF. DNA of the CDR3: TGTGCCAGCAGCTTAGATGGGACAGGGGCGCAGTATTTT.

This clonotype was seen a handful of times. The J gene is TRBJ1-1, the V gene TRBV5-8, with TRBD1 matching 9 bases. J gave up 4 bases and V 2 bases, and 3 bases lay outside the gene matches. From germline, CDR1 is SGHTS and CDR2 YDEGEE. The CDR3 is 14 residues long. CDR3 coding DNA: TGTGCCAGCAGCTTCATGACAGGGGGCACTGAAGCTTTCTTT. Protein sequence: CASSFMTGGTEAFF.

V usage is TRBV5-6 and J usage is TRBJ1-2; the D gene is possibly TRBD1 (6 bases). CDR1 is SGHDT, CDR2 YYEEEE, per germline. V was clipped by 4 bases and J by 4 bases, with 17 bases between them. The CDR3 covers 15 residues. CDR3 sequence: CASSPLTTGPYGYTF. The CDR3 DNA reads TGTGCCAGCAGCCCCTTAACGACAGGACCCTATGGCTACACCTTC.

The chain employs TRBV24-1 and TRBJ2-7, with D perhaps being TRBD1 or TRBD2 (5 bases each). Between the trimmed V and J ends, which lost 3 bases and 5 bases, there was a span of 10 bases. The CDR3 covers 13 residues. Germline V gene data show CDR1 as KGHDR and CDR2 as SFDVKD. CDR3 sequence: CATSDRDRDEQYF. The CDR3 DNA sequence: TGTGCCACCAGTGATCGGGACCGGGACGAGCAGTACTTC.

This chain connects TRBV7-9 to TRBJ1-5, with D tentatively TRBD1 (6 bases). The germline V and J ends were trimmed by 3 bases and 0 bases, with 9 bases remaining between them. This CDR3 contains 15 residues. Per germline, CDR1 SEHNR and CDR2 FQNEAQ (reference sequence). This chain's CDR3 is CASSFGQYSNQPQHF. The CDR3 region has the DNA TGTGCCAGCAGCTTCGGACAGTATAGCAATCAGCCCCAGCATTTT. The full variable domain, completed using reference TRBV7-9 and TRBJ1-5, is DTGVSQNPRHKITKRGQNVTFRCDPISEHNRLYWYRQTLGQGPEFLTYFQNEAQLEKSRLLSDRFSAERPKGSFSTLEIQRTEQGDSAMYLCASSFGQYSNQPQHFGDGTRLSIL.

On this clonotype itself: A read error may account for a junction end that differs from germline. This chain joins TRBV7-3 and TRBJ2-1, with 11 bases lining up with TRBD2. The CDR3 contains 14 residues. Germline V gene data show CDR1 as SGHTA and CDR2 as FQGTGA. The CDR3 loop is CASSLTSPSGRIIF. CDR3 DNA sequence: TGTGCCAGCAGCTTAACCTCCCCTAGCGGGAGGATAATCTTC.

This clonotype has only a few counts. The chain joins TRBV19 to TRBJ2-6; 9 bases align to TRBD1. V shed 5 bases, J shed 0 bases, and the junction held 8 bases outside the gene matches. The CDR3 covers 18 residues. Per the germline V gene, CDR1 is LNHDA and CDR2 is SQIVND (reference sequence). This CDR3 reads CASSHGTGSPSGANVLTF. CDR3 DNA sequence: TGTGCCAGTAGTCATGGGACAGGGTCTCCCTCTGGGGCCAACGTCCTGACTTTC.

This clonotype was detected a few times. The gene calls are TRBV9 and TRBJ2-2; the D is unclear. V shed 6 bases and J shed 1 base, with 7 bases lying between them. Germline CDR1 SGDLS, CDR2 YYNGEE. The CDR3 runs to 13 residues. CDR3 nucleotides: TGTGCCAGCAATAATGAGAACACCGGGGAGCTGTTTTTT. This translates into CASNNENTGELFF.

V gene TRBV4-2 combines with J gene TRBJ2-1, with 8 positions matching TRBD1. Unmatched junction bases numbered 9, after V lost 3 bases and J lost 2 bases. Germline V gene data show CDR1 as LGHNA and CDR2 as YNFKEQ. The CDR3 sequence is 17 residues long. The CDR3 loop is CASSQPPGQVTYNEQFF. The CDR3 bases are TGTGCCAGCAGCCAGCCCCCGGGACAGGTCACCTACAATGAGCAGTTCTTC.

This clonotype was observed a few times. The chain recombines TRBV5-1 with TRBJ1-5, with 7 bases that match TRBD1. CDR1 SGHRS and CDR2 YFSETQ come from the germline V gene. The CDR3 consists of 18 residues. After removal of 3 bases from V and 2 bases from J, the junction contained 14 bases not matched to a gene. The CDR3 nucleotides read TGCGCCAGCAGCTCCAATCGAACAGGGGAGGTTGGCAATCAGCCCCAGCATTTT. This codes for CASSSNRTGEVGNQPQHF.

This clonotype was detected a few times. This rearrangement joins TRBV9 to TRBJ1-4, with D possibly matching TRBD1 (5 bases). This CDR3 has 15 amino acids. Trimming left V 3 bases short and J 8 bases short, with 17 bases between. CDR1 and CDR2 from the germline V gene are SGDLS and YYNGEE. CDR3 sequence: CASSGVGQGEEKLFF. Written as DNA, the CDR3 is TGTGCCAGCAGCGGCGTGGGGCAGGGCGAGGAAAAACTGTTTTTT.

This clonotype has ten or more counts. The J gene is TRBJ2-1, the V gene TRBV6-5, with D perhaps TRBD2 (6 bases). The CDR3 spans 16 residues. V lost 5 bases to trimming and J lost 1 base, with 15 bases between them. CDR1 and CDR2 (germline): MNHEY, SVGAGI. CDR3 loop: CASSTRRGRSYNEQFF. Here the CDR3 DNA reads TGTGCCAGCAGTACGCGGCGGGGCAGATCCTACAATGAGCAGTTCTTC.